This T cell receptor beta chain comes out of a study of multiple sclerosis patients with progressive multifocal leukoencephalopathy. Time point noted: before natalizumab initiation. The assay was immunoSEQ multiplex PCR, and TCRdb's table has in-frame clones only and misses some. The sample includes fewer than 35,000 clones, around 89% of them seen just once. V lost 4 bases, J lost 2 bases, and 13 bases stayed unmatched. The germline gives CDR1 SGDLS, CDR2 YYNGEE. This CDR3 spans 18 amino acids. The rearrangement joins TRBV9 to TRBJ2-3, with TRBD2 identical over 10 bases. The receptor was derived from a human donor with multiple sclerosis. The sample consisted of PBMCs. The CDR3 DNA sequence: TGTGCCAGCAGCCCTCAGAGCGGGAGGGCTTACGACACAGATACGCAGTATTTT. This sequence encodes CASSPQSGRAYDTDTQYF.